The rows below give T cell receptor beta chains drawn from one sample of a study of cytotoxic CD8 clonotypes in ibrutinib-treated CLL. Sequenced by immunoSEQ multiplex PCR; TCRdb stores in-frame clones only, minus some. The table lists over 120,000 clones, around 80% of them singletons. Sequencing was performed on PBMCs, taken after 36 months of ibrutinib treatment. The receptor set was obtained from a human donor with chronic lymphocytic leukemia. CDR3s include the opening cysteine and the closing phenylalanine or tryptophan. Each record gives: V gene, clone size, D gene, J gene, CDR3 protein, CDR3 DNA. A D gene is named only where the DNA matches it firmly. A clone size is listed for some rows: how often the clone was seen (once, few, many), or a class if it is expanded.

TRBV6-1,-,-,TRBJ2-5,CASSESGWETQYF,TGTGCCAGCAGTGAAAGCGGGTGGGAGACCCAGTACTTC
TRBV30,-,-,TRBJ2-4,CAWSTINIQYF,TGTGCCTGGAGCACGATCAACATTCAGTACTTC
TRBV18,-,-,TRBJ1-2,CASSPRGGPHGYTF,TGTGCCAGCTCACCACGAGGAGGGCCCCATGGCTACACCTTC
TRBV2,-,TRBD2,TRBJ2-7,CASSGLAGLFFYEQYF,TGTGCCAGCAGTGGACTAGCGGGGCTATTTTTCTACGAGCAGTACTTC
TRBV27,few,-,TRBJ2-7,CASSSGLITYEQYF,TGTGCCAGCAGTTCAGGGCTGATTACCTACGAGCAGTACTTC
TRBV10-3,-,-,TRBJ1-1,CAISATGNTEAFF,TGTGCCATCAGTGCCACTGGGAACACTGAAGCTTTCTTT
TRBV7-9,-,-,TRBJ1-1,CASSPDRLGAEAFF,TGTGCCAGCAGCCCCGACAGGCTGGGGGCTGAAGCTTTCTTT
TRBV5-8,few,-,TRBJ1-2,CASSRRDGSYGYTF,TGTGCCAGCAGCCGCCGGGACGGCAGCTATGGCTACACCTTC
TRBV11-2,-,TRBD1,TRBJ2-3,CASSSSLDPGQGTDTQYF,TGTGCCAGCAGCTCTAGCTTAGATCCGGGACAGGGGACAGATACGCAGTATTTT
TRBV4-1,-,-,TRBJ1-4,CASSQSPGFTEKLFF,TGCGCCAGCAGCCAATCACCAGGGTTTACTGAAAAACTGTTTTTT
TRBV4-1,-,TRBD2,TRBJ2-4,CASSPYGGSYIQYF,TGCGCCAGCAGCCCCTACGGGGGGAGTTACATTCAGTACTTC